A selection of T cell receptor beta chains follows, all from one sample in a study of control samples from healthy donors and cancer patients. Data came from immunoSEQ multiplex PCR; TCRdb stores just in-frame clones and leaves some out. The sample has about 140,000 clones, just under 95% seen once. Source material: blood. Receptors originate from a man younger than 40 in good health. Both conserved end residues are part of each CDR3. The D gene is left open where the match is weak. Expanded clones are given a class, and other clones once, few, many or no size at all.

size	D	V	J	CDR3	DNA
.	TRBD2	TRBV6-2/TRBV6-3	TRBJ2-3	CASSYRIAGGVLLDTQYF	TGTGCCAGCAGTTACCGGATAGCGGGAGGTGTTTTATTAGATACGCAGTATTTT
.	TRBD1	TRBV28	TRBJ1-4	CASSHGTDEKLFF	TGTGCCAGCAGCCACGGGACAGATGAAAAACTGTTTTTT
.	TRBD1	TRBV18	TRBJ2-7	CASSPGQGTYEQYF	TGTGCCAGCTCACCGGGACAGGGCACCTACGAGCAGTACTTC
.	TRBD2	TRBV4-1	TRBJ2-1	CASSQVGLAGNEQFF	TGCGCCAGCAGCCAAGTGGGACTAGCGGGAAATGAGCAGTTCTTC
.	TRBD1	TRBV19	TRBJ2-7	CASPQPGQGVEQYF	TGTGCCAGCCCACAACCGGGACAGGGGGTCGAGCAGTACTTC
.	.	TRBV19	TRBJ1-2	CASARGANYGYTF	TGTGCCAGTGCAAGAGGCGCCAACTATGGCTACACCTTC
once	.	TRBV7-9	TRBJ2-1	CASSLHQGSGYNEQFF	TGTGCCAGCAGCTTACATCAGGGCTCGGGCTACAATGAGCAGTTCTTC
.	.	TRBV5-1	TRBJ1-1	CASSLIGVLNTEAFF	TGCGCCAGCAGCTTGATCGGGGTCTTGAACACTGAAGCTTTCTTT
.	.	TRBV4-1	TRBJ2-7	CASSQDEGSYEQYF	TGCGCCAGCAGCCAAGATGAGGGTAGCTACGAGCAGTACTTC
.	.	TRBV7-2	TRBJ2-1	CASSPGTEQFF	TGTGCCAGCAGCCCCGGGACTGAGCAGTTCTTC
.	TRBD2	TRBV10-2	TRBJ2-2	CASSELGLPNTGELFF	TGCGCCAGCAGTGAGCTGGGACTACCAAACACCGGGGAGCTGTTTTTT
.	.	TRBV3-1/TRBV3-2	TRBJ1-5	CASSQDRVQPQHF	TGTGCCAGCAGCCAAGATCGGGTTCAGCCCCAGCATTTT
.	.	TRBV30	TRBJ2-7	CAWSVLDNSYEQYF	TGTGCCTGGAGTGTACTGGACAACTCCTACGAGCAGTACTTC
.	.	TRBV6-5	TRBJ2-4	CASSSDGDIQYF	TGTGCCAGCTCTTCGGATGGAGACATTCAGTACTTC
.	TRBD1	TRBV24-1	TRBJ1-4	CAPSQGEPTNEKLFF	TGTGCCCCGTCACAGGGGGAGCCCACTAATGAAAAACTGTTTTTT
.	.	TRBV27	TRBJ2-1	CASSLDRSSYNEQFF	TGTGCCAGCAGTCTGGACCGGAGCTCCTACAATGAGCAGTTCTTC
.	.	TRBV30	TRBJ2-7	CAWSLGQGRYEQYF	TGTGCCTGGAGTCTAGGTCAGGGACGTTACGAGCAGTACTTC